The clone carrying this T cell receptor beta chain was observed a few times. The antigen remains unidentified. Its ends do not fully match the called genes, so a read error is possible. Authors' analysis steps: ImmunoSEQ only sent back junction sequences with no quality scores, so filtering was done differently. The method was immunoSEQ multiplex PCR; TCRdb's version includes in-frame clones alone and lacks a portion of them. V, J and clone size reflect that table, while D and trimming were determined from the DNA. The sample lists hundreds of thousands of clones, about three quarters seen once, with roughly 2% in the top ten. Germline values: CDR1 SQVTM, CDR2 ANQGSEA. CDR3 length equals 14 residues. This sample was taken from a study of shared clonotypes between healthy human individuals. Study-level results: For naive CD4 cells, 5% to 6.5% of clonotypes were shared across a handful of donors. Sharing of clonotypes among donors was expected to vary with sequencing depth.

Those who donated were healthy HIV-negative adults, with no recent acute infections or vaccinations reported. The chain combines TRBV29-1 with TRBJ2-7; unclear D gene. This receptor was taken from a woman in her twenties or thirties in good health. The material sequenced was memory CD4+ T cells sorted from blood. Subset specified: CD45RA-negative fraction. The CDR3 sequence is CSVESASYSNEQYF. CDR3 nucleotide sequence: TGCAGCGTTGAATCTGCTAGTTACTCCAACGAGCAGTACTTC.